Listed below are T cell receptor beta chains from one sample, sequenced in a study of lymphopenia after photon versus proton radiotherapy. TCRdb's copy holds only in-frame clones and misses some; the assay was immunoSEQ multiplex PCR. The sample lists fewer than 50,000 clones; approximately 83% were seen once. The starting material was peripheral blood, obtained from a patient treated with photon-based radiotherapy. These receptors all stem from a man between 35 and 55 years old with gastric cancer. Each CDR3 is given with its conserved first and last residue. Fields, in order: CDR3 length, clone size, D gene, V gene, J gene, CDR3 protein, CDR3 DNA. D genes are given only for firm matches. Rows give clone size only sometimes, using once, few, many, or a class for an expanded clone.

length: 16
size: few
D: -
V: TRBV7-9
J: TRBJ1-4
CDR3: CASSLASMGTNEKLFF
DNA: TGTGCCAGCAGCTTAGCGTCGATGGGTACTAATGAAAAACTGTTTTTT

length: 13
size: -
D: TRBD1
V: TRBV27
J: TRBJ1-1
CDR3: CASIRQGRSEAFF
DNA: TGTGCCAGCATCCGACAGGGGCGGTCTGAAGCTTTCTTT

length: 15
size: -
D: -
V: TRBV21-1
J: TRBJ2-7
CDR3: CASSKQTGAEYEQYF
DNA: TGTGCCAGCAGCAAACAGACAGGGGCTGAATACGAGCAGTACTTC

length: 17
size: -
D: -
V: TRBV5-1
J: TRBJ2-2
CDR3: CASRSLIASTNTGELFF
DNA: TGCGCCAGCCGCAGCTTAATCGCCTCCACGAACACCGGGGAGCTGTTTTTT

length: 13
size: -
D: TRBD1
V: TRBV5-1
J: TRBJ2-4
CDR3: CASSSGTENIQYF
DNA: TGCGCCAGCAGCTCCGGGACAGAAAACATTCAGTACTTC

length: 15
size: -
D: TRBD1
V: TRBV5-4
J: TRBJ1-1
CDR3: CASSLARQGVTEAFF
DNA: TGTGCCAGCAGCTTGGCCAGGCAGGGGGTCACTGAAGCTTTCTTT

length: 16
size: -
D: TRBD2
V: TRBV11-2
J: TRBJ2-5
CDR3: CASSPRTSGGPETQYF
DNA: TGTGCCAGCAGCCCTAGGACTAGCGGGGGACCCGAGACCCAGTACTTC

length: 16
size: -
D: TRBD1
V: TRBV9
J: TRBJ2-5
CDR3: CASSTGDRDSGETQYF
DNA: TGTGCCAGCAGTACCGGGGACAGGGATTCCGGGGAGACCCAGTACTTC

length: 15
size: -
D: -
V: TRBV5-6
J: TRBJ1-5
CDR3: CASSIRDTVYSPQHF
DNA: TGTGCCAGCAGCATCCGGGACACGGTCTATTCGCCCCAGCATTTT

length: 14
size: -
D: -
V: TRBV6-4
J: TRBJ2-3
CDR3: CASSDSGGADTQYF
DNA: TGTGCCAGCAGTGACTCTGGAGGGGCAGATACGCAGTATTTT

length: 14
size: -
D: -
V: TRBV7-2
J: TRBJ2-7
CDR3: CASSLERLSYEQYF
DNA: TGTGCCAGCAGCTTAGAACGGTTGAGCTACGAGCAGTACTTC

length: 13
size: -
D: -
V: TRBV11-2
J: TRBJ1-3
CDR3: CASTDYSGNTIYF
DNA: TGTGCCAGCACCGATTACTCTGGAAACACCATATATTTT

length: 16
size: -
D: TRBD1
V: TRBV28
J: TRBJ1-2
CDR3: CASSFGGDRGRNGYTF
DNA: TGTGCCAGCAGTTTTGGGGGGGACAGGGGGCGAAATGGCTACACCTTC

length: 14
size: -
D: -
V: TRBV7-9
J: TRBJ2-5
CDR3: CASSVVQVGETQYF
DNA: TGTGCCAGCAGTGTGGTCCAAGTCGGAGAGACCCAGTACTTC

length: 13
size: few
D: -
V: TRBV19
J: TRBJ1-1
CDR3: CASSIDRDTEAFF
DNA: TGTGCCAGTAGTATAGACAGGGATACTGAAGCTTTCTTT

length: 12
size: -
D: -
V: TRBV15
J: TRBJ1-1
CDR3: CATSRDTTEAFF
DNA: TGTGCCACCAGCAGAGATACCACTGAAGCTTTCTTT

length: 15
size: -
D: -
V: TRBV27
J: TRBJ2-7
CDR3: CASSLSGGSGGEQYF
DNA: TGTGCCAGCAGTTTAAGCGGAGGGAGTGGCGGCGAGCAGTACTTC

length: 14
size: -
D: TRBD1
V: TRBV2
J: TRBJ1-2
CDR3: CASRTGQGAGGYTF
DNA: TGTGCCAGCAGAACGGGACAGGGGGCAGGCGGCTACACCTTC

length: 13
size: -
D: -
V: TRBV27
J: TRBJ2-5
CDR3: CASSFGPVETQYF
DNA: TGTGCCAGCAGTTTTGGACCGGTAGAGACCCAGTACTTC

length: 14
size: -
D: TRBD1
V: TRBV6-5
J: TRBJ1-5
CDR3: CASSPTGSHQPQHF
DNA: TGTGCCAGCAGCCCGACAGGGTCCCATCAGCCCCAGCATTTT

length: 15
size: -
D: TRBD2
V: TRBV7-6
J: TRBJ2-5
CDR3: CASSSPSGGKETQYF
DNA: TGTGCCAGCAGCTCCCCTAGCGGAGGCAAAGAGACCCAGTACTTC

length: 15
size: -
D: -
V: TRBV7-2
J: TRBJ2-7
CDR3: CASSPDGDLAYEQYF
DNA: TGTGCCAGCAGCCCAGATGGGGACTTAGCCTACGAGCAGTACTTC

length: 16
size: once
D: -
V: TRBV5-4
J: TRBJ2-7
CDR3: CASSRSGRGLSYEQYF
DNA: TGTGCCAGCTCCAGATCTGGGCGGGGCCTATCCTACGAGCAGTACTTC

length: 11
size: -
D: -
V: TRBV29-1
J: TRBJ2-1
CDR3: CSVGSIPQQFF
DNA: TGCAGCGTTGGGAGTATCCCTCAGCAGTTCTTC

length: 14
size: -
D: -
V: TRBV15
J: TRBJ1-1
CDR3: CATSRVGVVTEAFF
DNA: TGTGCCACCAGCAGAGTCGGGGTCGTCACTGAAGCTTTCTTT

length: 13
size: -
D: -
V: TRBV27
J: TRBJ1-4
CDR3: CATRQPTNEKLFF
DNA: TGTGCCACCCGTCAGCCGACTAATGAAAAACTGTTTTTT

length: 13
size: -
D: -
V: TRBV7-9
J: TRBJ1-1
CDR3: CASSFNLGTEAFF
DNA: TGTGCCAGCAGCTTCAATTTGGGGACTGAAGCTTTCTTT

length: 13
size: -
D: -
V: TRBV19
J: TRBJ1-6
CDR3: CASRRDNSSPLHF
DNA: TGTGCCAGTAGACGGGACAATAGTTCACCCCTCCACTTT

length: 15
size: -
D: -
V: TRBV7-8
J: TRBJ1-5
CDR3: CASTSTVAHGQPQHF
DNA: TGTGCCAGCACCTCCACAGTGGCCCACGGTCAGCCCCAGCATTTT

length: 14
size: -
D: TRBD1
V: TRBV18
J: TRBJ1-1
CDR3: CASSERQGGTEAFF
DNA: TGTGCCAGCTCAGAAAGACAGGGGGGCACTGAAGCTTTCTTT

length: 14
size: -
D: -
V: TRBV5-1
J: TRBJ2-7
CDR3: CASSLAGTIYEQYF
DNA: TGCGCCAGCAGCTTGGCCGGGACAATCTACGAGCAGTACTTC

length: 15
size: -
D: TRBD1
V: TRBV4-2
J: TRBJ2-7
CDR3: CASSQDRTGGYEQYF
DNA: TGTGCCAGCAGCCAAGATCGGACAGGGGGCTACGAGCAGTACTTC

length: 15
size: -
D: -
V: TRBV30
J: TRBJ1-6
CDR3: CAWNNGALGGSPLHF
DNA: TGTGCCTGGAATAACGGCGCCCTTGGAGGGTCACCCCTCCACTTT

length: 13
size: -
D: TRBD1
V: TRBV11-2
J: TRBJ2-7
CDR3: CASSTSGQVRQYF
DNA: TGTGCCAGCAGCACCTCAGGACAGGTTAGGCAGTACTTC

length: 16
size: -
D: TRBD2
V: TRBV5-1
J: TRBJ2-1
CDR3: CASSEYSGEYTHEQFF
DNA: TGCGCCAGCAGCGAGTATAGCGGGGAGTACACCCATGAGCAGTTCTTC

length: 15
size: -
D: -
V: TRBV6-6
J: TRBJ2-2
CDR3: CASRPGTANTGELFF
DNA: TGTGCCAGCAGACCCGGGACGGCGAACACCGGGGAGCTGTTTTTT